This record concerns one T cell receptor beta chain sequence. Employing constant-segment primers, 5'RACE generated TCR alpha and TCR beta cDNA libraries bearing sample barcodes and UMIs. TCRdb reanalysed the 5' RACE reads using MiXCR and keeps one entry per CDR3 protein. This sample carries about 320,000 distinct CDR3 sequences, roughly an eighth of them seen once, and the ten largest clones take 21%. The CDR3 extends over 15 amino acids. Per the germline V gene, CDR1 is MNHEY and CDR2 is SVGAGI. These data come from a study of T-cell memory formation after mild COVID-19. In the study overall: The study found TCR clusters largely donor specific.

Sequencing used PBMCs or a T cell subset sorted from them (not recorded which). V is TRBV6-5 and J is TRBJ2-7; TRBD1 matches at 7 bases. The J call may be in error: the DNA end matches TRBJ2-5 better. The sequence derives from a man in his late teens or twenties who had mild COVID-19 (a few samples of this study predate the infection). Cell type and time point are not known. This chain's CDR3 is CASSYGDRAGETQYF. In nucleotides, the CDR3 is TGTGCCAGCAGTTACGGTGACAGGGCGGGAGAGACCCAGTACTTC.